The 3 T cell receptor beta chains given below trace back to one sample, sequenced in a study of glioma-infiltrating T cells after dendritic cell vaccination. Repertoires were generated with immunoSEQ multiplex PCR, while TCRdb's copy carries only in-frame clones and drops some. The table has around 78,000 clones, 85% seen once. Documented time point: after dendritic cell vaccination, including at tumor progression/relapse. Specimen: blood, collected after dendritic cell vaccination. The receptor set was obtained from a human donor with glioblastoma.

The chain carries TRBV27 and TRBJ2-7; 7 nucleotides line up with TRBD1. Losses at the gene ends were 3 bases for V and 1 base for J; bases not matched to a gene: 6. The CDR3 is made up of 15 amino acids. From germline, CDR1 is MNHEY and CDR2 SMNVEV (reference sequence). CDR3 loop: CASSFGAGGSYEQYF. CDR3 nucleotide sequence: TGTGCCAGCAGTTTTGGGGCAGGGGGATCCTACGAGCAGTACTTC.

The genes are TRBV13 and TRBJ2-5, with 8 bases that match TRBD2. This CDR3 contains 13 residues. Germline assignment: CDR1 PRHDT and CDR2 FYEKMQ (reference sequence). After removal of 4 bases from V and 7 bases from J, the junction contained 5 bases not matched to a gene. The CDR3 nucleotides read TGTGCCAGCAGCTGGGGCCGGGGGGGGACCCAGTACTTC. Protein product: CASSWGRGGTQYF. Combining the CDR3 with reference TRBV13 and TRBJ2-5 gives the whole variable domain AAGVIQSPRHLIKEKRETATLKCYPIPRHDTVYWYQQGPGQDPQFLISFYEKMQSDKGSIPDRFSAQQFSDYHSELNMSSLELGDSALYFCASSWGRGGTQYFGPGTRLLVL.

The chain is built from TRBV25-1 and TRBJ1-4; 7 bases are a match to TRBD1. Germline CDR1 MGHDK, CDR2 SYGVNS. Trimming removed 3 bases from V and 3 bases from J; junction bases left unmatched: 4. The CDR3 is 15 amino acids. The CDR3 region is CASSEPQGANEKLFF. The DNA for the CDR3 is TGTGCCAGCAGTGAGCCCCAGGGGGCTAATGAAAAACTGTTTTTT.